This T cell receptor beta chain was sequenced in a study of T cell changes during pregnancy in multiple sclerosis. Only in-frame clones appear in the TCRdb table, and some are missing; sequencing was by immunoSEQ multiplex PCR. The sample yields just under 65,000 clones, roughly 91% seen once. The CDR3 is made up of 16 amino acids. V gave up 6 bases and J gave up 8 bases, with 25 bases separating them. The V gene's germline CDR1 is MNHEY and CDR2 SVGAGI. This receptor was obtained from a female donor in good health, enrolled as a control in a pregnancy study. The chain couples TRBV6-5 to TRBJ1-1, with D maybe TRBD1 (5 bases). The sample consisted of peripheral blood, taken in the third trimester of pregnancy. The CDR3 bases are TGTGCCAGCAGCTACCACGCGTCAGGGCCGGTTGGGGAAGCTTTCTTT. This translates into CASSYHASGPVGEAFF.